These 10 T cell receptor beta chains share one sample of origin, sequenced in a study of CD8 T cells in Susac syndrome. A quantity of about 0.45 to 1 ug RNA underwent reverse transcription using random hexamers. TCRdb ran MiXCR on the immunoSEQ multiplex PCR reads and lists one entry per CDR3 protein. The sample includes 140,000 or so distinct CDR3 sequences, roughly 95% seen only once; the top ten take over 0.095%. The sequenced sample consisted of CD4+ T cells from PBMCs. The receptors were gathered from a human donor with multiple sclerosis.

The chain is built from TRBV6-5 and TRBJ1-2; 7 nucleotides align to TRBD1. The CDR3 covers 14 residues. V gave up 5 bases and J gave up 8 bases; unmatched junction bases: 11. Germline assignment: CDR1 MNHEY and CDR2 SVGAGI. CDR3 DNA: TGTGCCAGCAGTGCTCTTCAGGGGGTAGGCGGCTACACCTTC. This encodes CASSALQGVGGYTF.

This clonotype was counted a single time. This chain connects TRBV27 to TRBJ1-2; D might be TRBD1 (6 bases). The germline gives CDR1 MNHEY, CDR2 SMNVEV (reference sequence). The germline V and J ends were trimmed by 4 bases and 6 bases, with 15 bases remaining between them. This CDR3 contains 14 residues. The CDR3 is CASSYREGTHGYTF. The CDR3 DNA is TGTGCCAGCAGTTACAGGGAAGGGACCCATGGCTACACCTTC.

The J gene is TRBJ2-3, the V gene TRBV9; no reliable D call. This CDR3 is built from 15 residues. Germline V lookup: CDR1 SGDLS, CDR2 YYNGEE. The V gene lost 0 bases and the J gene lost 2 bases, with 10 bases spanning the gap. CDR3 DNA: TGTGCCAGCAGCGTAGCGGGCAGGCCCACAGATACGCAGTATTTT. Encoded protein: CASSVAGRPTDTQYF.

This chain links TRBV5-1 with TRBJ1-5; D unresolved. The CDR3 is 14 residues long. CDR1 is SGHRS and CDR2 is YFSETQ in the germline V gene. The germline V and J ends were trimmed by 0 bases and 3 bases, with 7 bases remaining between them. The DNA for the CDR3 is TGCGCCAGCAGCTTGGGAGGGAACAATCAGCCCCAGCATTTT. It encodes CASSLGGNNQPQHF.

The chain uses TRBV20-1 and TRBJ1-2; possibly TRBD1 for D (5 bases). The ends were cut back, 0 bases at V and 8 bases at J, with 19 bases in the middle. The CDR3 extends over 15 amino acids. Per germline, CDR1 DFQATT and CDR2 SNEGSKA (reference sequence). CDR3 region: CSARDQGRILRGYTF. The CDR3 DNA reads as TGCAGTGCTAGAGATCAGGGTAGGATACTACGGGGCTACACCTTC.

V gene TRBV30 combines with J gene TRBJ1-1; unclear D gene. The CDR3 runs to 12 residues. With 2 bases removed from V and 11 bases from J, the gap between germline ends came to 15 bases. Germline CDR1 reads GTSNPN; CDR2 reads SVGIG (reference sequence). In nucleotides, the CDR3 is TGTGCCTGGAGTACACGCGGGTTTCTGGCTTTCTTT. Its protein is CAWSTRGFLAFF.

This sequence joins TRBV5-5 and TRBJ2-5; the D is unclear. CDR1 and CDR2 (germline): SGHKS, YYEKEE (reference sequence). The CDR3 spans 11 residues. Trimming removed 10 bases at V and 3 bases at J, with 10 bases between. CDR3 bases: TGTGCCTGCGGCAGAGAAGAGACCCAGTACTTC. It codes for CACGREETQYF.

This clonotype was found once. This chain connects TRBV2 to TRBJ2-7; TRBD2 agrees at 7 bases. Trimming removed 5 bases from V and 2 bases from J; junction bases left unmatched: 6. From germline, CDR1 is SNHLY and CDR2 FYNNEI. This CDR3 comprises 14 residues. The CDR3 bases are TGTGCCAGCAGTCCAGCGGGACTACCCTACGAGCAGTACTTC. This gives the protein CASSPAGLPYEQYF.

The gene calls are TRBV5-6 and TRBJ1-5; D might be TRBD1 (5 bases). Trimming removed 4 bases at V and 7 bases at J, with 18 bases between. From germline, CDR1 is SGHDT and CDR2 YYEEEE. CDR3 length: 15 amino acids. The CDR3 DNA reads TGTGCCAGCAGCCTTGGAGGTTGGGGGTACCAGCCCCAGCATTTT. This translates into CASSLGGWGYQPQHF. Complete variable domain (other parts from reference TRBV5-6 and TRBJ1-5): DAGVTQSPTHLIKTRGQQVTLRCSPKSGHDTVSWYQQALGQGPQFIFQYYEEEERQRGNFPDRFSGHQFPNYSSELNVNALLLGDSALYLCASSLGGWGYQPQHFGDGTRLSIL.

The chain joins TRBV4-2 to TRBJ2-7; 10 bases match TRBD2. Germline V gives CDR1 LGHNA, CDR2 YNFKEQ. Trimming at V came to 3 bases and at J to 2 bases, leaving 7 bases not matched to a gene. This CDR3 is 16 amino acids long. CDR3: CASSQADGLAAYEQYF. For the CDR3, the DNA is TGTGCCAGCAGCCAGGCAGATGGACTAGCGGCCTACGAGCAGTACTTC.